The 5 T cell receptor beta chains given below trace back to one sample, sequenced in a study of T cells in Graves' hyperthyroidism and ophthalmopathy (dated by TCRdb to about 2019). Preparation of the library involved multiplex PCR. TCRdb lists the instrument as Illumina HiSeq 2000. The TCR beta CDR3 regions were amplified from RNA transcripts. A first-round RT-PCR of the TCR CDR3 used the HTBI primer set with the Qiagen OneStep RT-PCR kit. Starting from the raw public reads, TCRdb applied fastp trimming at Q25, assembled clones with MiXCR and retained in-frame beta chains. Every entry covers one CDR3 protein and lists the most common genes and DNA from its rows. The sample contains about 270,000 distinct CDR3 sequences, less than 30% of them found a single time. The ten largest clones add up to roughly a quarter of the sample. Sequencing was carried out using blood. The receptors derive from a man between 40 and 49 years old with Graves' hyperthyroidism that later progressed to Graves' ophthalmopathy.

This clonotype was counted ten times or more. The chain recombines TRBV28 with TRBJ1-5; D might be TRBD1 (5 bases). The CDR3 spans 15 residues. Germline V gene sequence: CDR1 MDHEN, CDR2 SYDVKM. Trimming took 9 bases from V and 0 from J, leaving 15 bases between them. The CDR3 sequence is CASKWTRNSNQPQHF. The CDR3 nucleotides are TGTGCCAGTAAGTGGACAAGGAATAGCAATCAGCCCCAGCATTTT.

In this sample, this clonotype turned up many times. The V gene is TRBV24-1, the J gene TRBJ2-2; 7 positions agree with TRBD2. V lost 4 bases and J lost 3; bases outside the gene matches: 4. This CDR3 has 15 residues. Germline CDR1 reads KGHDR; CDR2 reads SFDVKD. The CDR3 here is CATSDGRSYTGELFF. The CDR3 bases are TGTGCCACCAGTGACGGGAGGTCCTACACCGGGGAGCTGTTTTTT.

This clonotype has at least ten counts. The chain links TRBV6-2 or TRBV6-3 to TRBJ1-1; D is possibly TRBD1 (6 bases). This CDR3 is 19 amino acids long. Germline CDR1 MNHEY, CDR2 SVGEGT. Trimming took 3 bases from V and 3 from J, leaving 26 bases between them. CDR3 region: CASSYHRPNRAVGDTEAFF. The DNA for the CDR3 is TGTGCCAGCAGTTATCACCGACCCAACAGGGCTGTTGGGGACACTGAAGCTTTCTTT.

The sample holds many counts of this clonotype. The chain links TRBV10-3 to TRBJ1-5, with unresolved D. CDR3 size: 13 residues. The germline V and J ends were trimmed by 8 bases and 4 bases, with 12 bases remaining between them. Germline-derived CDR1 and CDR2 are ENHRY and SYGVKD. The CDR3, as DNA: TGTGCCATCTCTCAGGCGGAAAATCAGCCCCAGCATTTT. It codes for CAISQAENQPQHF.

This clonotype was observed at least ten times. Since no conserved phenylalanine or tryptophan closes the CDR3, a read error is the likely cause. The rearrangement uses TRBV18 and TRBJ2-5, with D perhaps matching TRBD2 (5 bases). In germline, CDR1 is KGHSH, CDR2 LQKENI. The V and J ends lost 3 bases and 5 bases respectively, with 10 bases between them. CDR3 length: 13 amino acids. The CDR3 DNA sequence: TGTGCCAGCTCACCTACTAGTGATGAGACCCAGTACCTC. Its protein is CASSPTSDETQYL.